Listed here are 32 T cell receptor beta chains from one sample, sequenced in a study of blood T cells in healthy people across ages. The authors ran a second PCR of 7 to 11 cycles using a sample-barcoded 5' primer and a J-beta primer mix. Via MiXCR, TCRdb re-called the 5' RACE reads, giving one row per CDR3 protein. The table includes about 1,500,000 distinct CDR3 sequences, 28% detected once. The sequencing input was blood. Receptors originate from a woman aged 25 to 39 in good health.

The chain is built from TRBV2 and TRBJ2-3; weak D call: TRBD1 (6 bases). The CDR3 is 13 amino acids. Germline values: CDR1 SNHLY, CDR2 FYNNEI. Trimming took 1 base from V and 7 from J, leaving 9 bases between them. This CDR3 reads CASSEDTGNTQYF. The CDR3 DNA reads TGTGCCAGCAGTGAAGATACAGGGAATACGCAGTATTTT.

The CDR3: CSATGLAGREETQYF. The DNA of the CDR3 is TGCAGTGCTACGGGACTAGCGGGGAGAGAAGAGACCCAGTACTTC. V is TRBV20-1 and J is TRBJ2-5; 13 bases line up with TRBD2. Germline lookup yields CDR1 DFQATT and CDR2 SNEGSKA (reference sequence). V shed 4 bases, J shed 3 bases, and the junction held 5 bases outside the gene matches. The CDR3 sequence is 15 residues long.

The CDR3 here is CASSPDGYSATNEKLFF. CDR3 coding DNA: TGTGCCAGCAGCCCCGATGGGTACTCTGCAACTAATGAAAAACTGTTTTTT. The chain has TRBV9 and TRBJ1-4; D is unclear. Germline lookup yields CDR1 SGDLS and CDR2 YYNGEE. The CDR3 sequence is 17 residues long. Deletions cut 4 bases from V and 0 bases from J, with 16 bases between. Drawing the rest from reference TRBV9 and TRBJ1-4, the complete variable domain is DSGVTQTPKHLITATGQRVTLRCSPRSGDLSVYWYQQSLDQGLQFLIQYYNGEERAKGNILERFSAQQFPDLHSELNLSSLELGDSALYFCASSPDGYSATNEKLFFGSGTQLSVL.

This clonotype was recorded a few times. This chain connects TRBV15 to TRBJ2-3; D call uncertain. Germline V gene sequence: CDR1 LNHNV, CDR2 YYDKDF (reference sequence). V was pared by 4 bases and J by 2 bases, with 7 bases between. There are 13 residues in the CDR3. CDR3 residues: CATSNGPTDTQYF. In DNA, the CDR3 is TGTGCCACCAGCAACGGCCCCACAGATACGCAGTATTTT.

This clonotype was observed a handful of times. This chain connects TRBV20-1 to TRBJ2-3; TRBD2 agrees at 8 bases. The CDR3 loop spans 15 amino acids. V gave up 6 bases and J gave up 2 bases; unmatched junction bases: 10. Looked up from germline, CDR1 is DFQATT and CDR2 is SNEGSKA (reference sequence). The CDR3 protein is CSAQRSGGATDTQYF. As DNA, the CDR3 is TGCAGTGCCCAAAGGAGCGGGGGAGCCACAGATACGCAGTATTTT.

Turning to this clonotype: Mismatch with germline at one junction end may stem from a read error. J is TRBJ2-3 and V is TRBV27; TRBD1 matches 9 bases. This CDR3 spans 15 amino acids. In germline, CDR1 is MNHEY, CDR2 SMNVEV (reference sequence). CDR3 nucleotide sequence: TGTGTCAGCTCCGGACAGGGGAACCCCACAGATACGCAGTATTTT. Its translation is CVSSGQGNPTDTQYF.

This sequence joins TRBV7-2 and TRBJ1-1; unclear D gene. Trimming pared 0 bases from V and 4 bases from J, leaving 6 bases between. Germline assignment: CDR1 SGHTA and CDR2 FQGNSA. The CDR3 totals 13 residues. This chain's CDR3 is CASSLAYSTEAFF. For the CDR3, the DNA is TGTGCCAGCAGCTTAGCCTACAGCACTGAAGCTTTCTTT.

This clonotype has only a few counts. A clone one base away is much larger, so this may be a read error. This chain uses TRBV12-3 or TRBV12-4 with TRBJ2-5; D ambiguous. The CDR3 spans 15 residues. With 6 bases removed from V and 11 bases from J, the gap between germline ends came to 25 bases. For the CDR3, the DNA is TGTGCCAGCAGCCTTGGGCAAGCCCGTTACAATGAGCAGTACTTC. It is translated as CASSLGQARYNEQYF.

The CDR3 DNA is TGCGCCAGCAGCTTAGCGACAGGGTCCGATGGCTACACCTTC. Translating it yields CASSLATGSDGYTF. V and J are TRBV5-1 and TRBJ1-2, with 7 bases lining up with TRBD1. This CDR3 region has 14 residues. After removal of 2 bases from V and 6 bases from J, the junction contained 7 bases not matched to a gene. Germline CDR1 is SGHRS and CDR2 is YFSETQ.

This sequence joins TRBV6-5 and TRBJ1-5, with 9 bases matching TRBD1. There are 16 residues in the CDR3. Germline lookup yields CDR1 MNHEY and CDR2 SVGAGI. Germline trimming cut 5 bases from V and 9 bases from J; bases unmatched to any gene: 14. CDR3 region: CASSPSGTGLRRPQHF. In DNA, the CDR3 is TGTGCCAGCAGTCCATCCGGGACAGGGTTACGTCGGCCCCAGCATTTT.

This clonotype occurred many times. The chain carries TRBV5-6 and TRBJ2-5; 10 bases map to TRBD1. The CDR3 extends over 15 amino acids. Germline CDR1 SGHDT, CDR2 YYEEEE. After removal of 4 bases from V and 1 base from J, the junction contained 4 bases not matched to a gene. The CDR3 loop reads CASSRDRGVQETQYF. In nucleotides, the CDR3 is TGTGCCAGCAGCCGGGACAGGGGTGTCCAAGAGACCCAGTACTTC.

This clonotype came up a few times. CDR3 in amino acids: CASSTHPYGYTF. For the CDR3, the DNA is TGTGCCAGCAGTACTCATCCCTATGGCTACACCTTC. This chain links TRBV12-3 or TRBV12-4 with TRBJ1-2; no firm D call. The CDR3 extends over 12 amino acids. Trimming left V 5 bases short and J 4 bases short, with 8 bases between.

This clonotype appeared once. V usage is TRBV20-1 and J usage is TRBJ2-1; 8 nucleotides align to TRBD2. This CDR3 has 12 amino acids. Trimming cost V 6 bases and J 10 bases; bases outside gene matches: 8. Germline V gene data show CDR1 as DFQATT and CDR2 as SNEGSKA (reference sequence). CDR3 nucleotides: TGCAGTGCCGGCGGGGGGTCCTACGAGCAGTTCTTC. Its protein is CSAGGGSYEQFF.

This clonotype was seen a handful of times. The rearrangement links TRBV4-3 to TRBJ2-5, with no clear D. CDR3 size: 14 residues. Deletions cut 0 bases from V and 0 bases from J, with 5 bases between. Per germline, CDR1 LGHNA and CDR2 YSLEER. Written as DNA, the CDR3 is TGCGCCAGCAGCCAAGATGGGGACCAAGAGACCCAGTACTTC. Protein product: CASSQDGDQETQYF.

This clonotype has a handful of counts. This chain uses TRBV11-2 with TRBJ2-3, with 7 bases matching TRBD1. This CDR3 comprises 15 residues. CDR1 and CDR2 from the germline V gene are SGHAT and FQNNGV. Unmatched junction bases numbered 11, after V lost 4 bases and J lost 7 bases. The CDR3 loop is CASSSWDSRDNTQYF. The CDR3 nucleotides are TGTGCCAGCAGCTCGTGGGACAGCCGGGACAATACGCAGTATTTT. The complete variable domain, with remaining parts taken from reference TRBV11-2 and TRBJ2-3, reads EAGVAQSPRYKIIEKRQSVAFWCNPISGHATLYWYQQILGQGPKLLIQFQNNGVVDDSQLPKDRFSAERLKGVDSTLKIQPAKLEDSAVYLCASSSWDSRDNTQYFGPGTRLTVL.

This rearrangement joins TRBV12-3 or TRBV12-4 to TRBJ2-7, with TRBD1 as a possible D gene (5 bases). The CDR3 spans 15 residues. The germline V and J ends were trimmed by 3 bases and 3 bases, with 15 bases remaining between them. The CDR3 protein is CASSFRQSPLYEQYF. The CDR3 DNA reads as TGTGCCAGCAGTTTTCGACAGTCGCCCCTCTACGAGCAGTACTTC.

This clonotype was seen once. This chain joins TRBV27 and TRBJ1-4; D is uncertain. The CDR3 totals 14 residues. Germline loops: CDR1 MNHEY, CDR2 SMNVEV (reference sequence). Deletions cut 6 bases from V and 5 bases from J, with 13 bases between. CDR3 bases: TGTGCCAGCAGGGCAGGTGTTCTCAATGAAAAACTGTTTTTT. Its protein product is CASRAGVLNEKLFF.

This clonotype was seen many times. The rearrangement uses TRBV7-9 and TRBJ1-2; D is possibly TRBD1 (6 bases). From germline, CDR1 is SEHNR and CDR2 FQNEAQ (reference sequence). The ends were cut back, 1 base at V and 6 bases at J, with 9 bases in the middle. This CDR3 is built from 13 residues. In nucleotides, the CDR3 is TGTGCCAGCAGCTTAGGGTCAGGGGATGGCTACACCTTC. Residues: CASSLGSGDGYTF.

Ten or more counts support this clonotype. V usage is TRBV20-1 and J usage is TRBJ2-3; 14 bases are shared with TRBD2. Germline-derived CDR1 and CDR2 are DFQATT and SNEGSKA (reference sequence). The CDR3 is 20 amino acids. Trimming at V came to 3 bases and at J to 2 bases, leaving 16 bases not matched to a gene. CDR3 amino acids: CSARAPGGLAGVHHTDTQYF. The CDR3 DNA reads TGCAGTGCTAGGGCTCCGGGGGGACTAGCGGGAGTTCACCACACAGATACGCAGTATTTT.

Here the CDR3 reads CASSRLPGQVPPYGYTF. CDR3 sequence (DNA): TGCGCCAGCAGCCGCCTTCCCGGACAGGTGCCCCCCTATGGCTACACCTTC. This chain links TRBV4-1 with TRBJ1-2; 7 bases map to TRBD1. Germline CDR1 and CDR2: MGHRA and YSYEKL. This CDR3 comprises 17 residues. V was clipped by 4 bases and J by 4 bases; unmatched bases: 15.

This clonotype was counted a single time. This chain connects TRBV27 to TRBJ1-4, with D unclear. Trimming took 6 bases from V and 5 from J, leaving 10 bases between them. The CDR3 length is 13 residues. Germline assignment: CDR1 MNHEY and CDR2 SMNVEV (reference sequence). CDR3 in amino acids: CASREYGNEKLFF. The CDR3 region has the DNA TGTGCCAGCAGGGAGTATGGGAATGAAAAACTGTTTTTT.

This chain uses TRBV12-3 or TRBV12-4 with TRBJ1-1; D is possibly TRBD1 (5 bases). The CDR3 has 11 amino acids. The germline V and J ends were trimmed by 6 bases and 11 bases, with 13 bases remaining between them. The CDR3 nucleotides are TGTGCCAGCAGAGGGACCCGGGAGGCTTTCTTT. Its protein product is CASRGTREAFF.

As concerns this clonotype: At one end, the junction sequence differs from germline, possibly due to a read error. The J gene is TRBJ1-1, the V gene TRBV4-1; D is ambiguous. Germline values: CDR1 MGHRA, CDR2 YSYEKL. The CDR3 has 13 residues. DNA of the CDR3: TGCGCCAGCTGCCATGGGTGGGACACTGAAGCTTTCTTT. Its protein product is CASCHGWDTEAFF.

Turning to this clonotype: At one boundary the junction diverges from the germline segment, which might be a read error. The chain is built from TRBV4-3 and TRBJ1-1; maybe TRBD1 (5 bases). The CDR3 consists of 13 residues. The germline CDR1 and CDR2 sequences are LGHNA and YSLEER. CDR3 coding DNA: TGCGCCAGCAACCAAGCAGGGTTGGATGAAGCTTTCTTT. The encoded protein is CASNQAGLDEAFF.

Concerning this clonotype: A junction end diverges from the germline sequence, so it may reflect a read error. DNA of the CDR3: TGTGCCAGCAGCCCCGGCGTCGCCTACAATGGGCAGTTCTTC. It codes for CASSPGVAYNGQFF. The rearrangement uses TRBV7-2 and TRBJ2-1; no reliable D call. The CDR3 runs 14 residues. CDR1 and CDR2 from the germline V gene are SGHTA and FQGNSA.

As for this clonotype: A much more abundant neighbour one base away suggests this may be a read error. The chain employs TRBV7-2 and TRBJ2-5; D gene unclear. The length of the CDR3 is 12 residues. From germline, CDR1 is SGHTA and CDR2 FQGNSA. Trimming shortened V by 1 base and J by 11 bases, and 11 bases separated the two germline ends. The CDR3 loop reads CASSLEYNEQYF. The CDR3 nucleotides read TGTGCCAGCAGCTTAGAGTACAATGAGCAGTACTTC.

As for this clonotype: An end of the junction differs from the germline gene, which may be a read error. The chain combines TRBV20-1 with TRBJ2-1; 7 nucleotides line up with TRBD2. This CDR3 spans 15 amino acids. From germline, CDR1 is DFQATT and CDR2 SNEGSKA (reference sequence). The CDR3 protein is CSARGRESSYNEQVF. In DNA form, the CDR3 reads TGCAGTGCCCGAGGGCGGGAGAGCTCCTACAATGAGCAGGTCTTC.

This clonotype was observed a few times. V is TRBV20-1 and J is TRBJ1-5; D is unclear. Germline CDR1 is DFQATT and CDR2 is SNEGSKA (reference sequence). V was trimmed by 1 base and J by 5 bases, leaving 6 bases between them. CDR3 length: 12 residues. CDR3 nucleotide sequence: TGCAGTGCTAGAGCCGGGGATCAGCCCCAGCATTTT. It codes for CSARAGDQPQHF.

The V gene is TRBV7-2, the J gene TRBJ2-5; D possibly corresponds to TRBD2 (6 bases). CDR3 size: 17 residues. V was trimmed by 2 bases and J by 2 bases, leaving 18 bases between them. The V gene's germline CDR1 is SGHTA and CDR2 FQGNSA. CDR3 nucleotide sequence: TGTGCCAGCAGCTTATATTTGAGGAGGGCCGGACAAGAGACCCAGTACTTC. It codes for CASSLYLRRAGQETQYF. Drawing the rest from reference TRBV7-2 and TRBJ2-5, the complete variable domain is GAGVSQSPSNKVTEKGKDVELRCDPISGHTALYWYRQSLGQGLEFLIYFQGNSAPDKSGLPSDRFSAERTGGSVSTLTIQRTQQEDSAVYLCASSLYLRRAGQETQYFGPGTRLLVL.

The chain joins TRBV29-1 to TRBJ2-1, with D possibly TRBD2 on 5 matching bases. Matching the DNA end better, TRBJ2-7 makes the J call doubtful. The CDR3 runs 13 residues. The germline V gene has CDR1 SQVTM and CDR2 ANQGSEA. CDR3 loop: CSGSGNTYNEQYF. For the CDR3, the DNA is TGCAGCGGCAGCGGTAATACCTACAATGAGCAGTACTTC.

This chain links TRBV30 with TRBJ2-1, with D unclear. This CDR3 region has 12 residues. In germline, CDR1 is GTSNPN, CDR2 SVGIG (reference sequence). V lost 0 bases, J lost 6 bases, and 6 bases lay in between. CDR3 DNA sequence: TGTGCCTGGAGTGTACCGAGCAATGAGCAGTTCTTC. It encodes CAWSVPSNEQFF.

The J gene is TRBJ2-4, the V gene TRBV2; the D call may be TRBD1 or TRBD2 (5 bases each). CDR1 and CDR2 from the germline V gene are SNHLY and FYNNEI. The V gene lost 7 bases and the J gene lost 12 bases, with 16 bases spanning the gap. The CDR3 is made up of 12 amino acids. As DNA, the CDR3 is TGTGCCAGCACGGGGCGATCCACGTCTCAGTACTTC. This gives the protein CASTGRSTSQYF.